This T cell receptor beta chain was observed in a study of control samples from healthy donors and cancer patients. Repertoires were generated with immunoSEQ multiplex PCR, while TCRdb's copy carries only in-frame clones and drops some. The sample records under 30,000 clones, nearly 90% being singletons. CDR1 is MGHRA and CDR2 is YSYEKL in the germline V gene. The trim removed 0 bases at V and 12 bases at J, leaving 5 bases unmatched. This CDR3 is 15 amino acids long. The clonotype comes from a female donor with melanoma. The specimen sequenced was formalin-fixed, paraffin-embedded tissue. The V call is TRBV4-1, the J call TRBJ2-1, with 13 bases matching TRBD2. Here the CDR3 reads CASSQELAGGPRQFF. Written as DNA, the CDR3 is TGCGCCAGCAGCCAAGAACTAGCGGGAGGGCCGAGGCAGTTCTTC.